This TCR beta chain was identified in a study of cytomegalovirus exposure and HLA in healthy donors. The PCR employed 60 Vbeta primers together with 13 Jbeta primers. Some clones are missing from TCRdb's copy, which holds only in-frame ones; the method was immunoSEQ multiplex PCR. The sample includes roughly 110,000 clones, around 73% seen only once; the top ten take roughly 8%. There are 15 residues in the CDR3. The V gene's germline CDR1 is MNHNY and CDR2 SVGAGI (reference sequence). As to this clone: The junction shows a germline mismatch at one end, possibly a read error.

Sequenced material: PBMCs. J is TRBJ1-2 and V is TRBV6-6, with unresolved D. The source of this sequence is a man aged 25-45 years in good health and CMV-seronegative. Written as DNA, the CDR3 is TGTGCCAGCAGTTACACACCCGAGTCTAACTATGGCTACCCCTTC. Protein product: CASSYTPESNYGYPF.